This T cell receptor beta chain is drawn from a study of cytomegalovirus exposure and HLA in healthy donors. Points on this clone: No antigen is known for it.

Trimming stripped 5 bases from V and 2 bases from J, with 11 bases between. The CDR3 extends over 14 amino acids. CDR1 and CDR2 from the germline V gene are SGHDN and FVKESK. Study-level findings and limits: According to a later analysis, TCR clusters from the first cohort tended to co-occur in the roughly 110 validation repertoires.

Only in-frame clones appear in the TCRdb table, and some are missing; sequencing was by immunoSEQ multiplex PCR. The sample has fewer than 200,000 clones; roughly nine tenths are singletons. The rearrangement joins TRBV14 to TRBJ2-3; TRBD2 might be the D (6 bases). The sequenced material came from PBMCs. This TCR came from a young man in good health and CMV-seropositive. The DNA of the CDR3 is TGTGCCAGCAGCGCGGGACGTCACACAGATACGCAGTATTTT. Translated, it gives CASSAGRHTDTQYF. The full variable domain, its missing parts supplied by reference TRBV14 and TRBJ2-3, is EAGVTQFPSHSVIEKGQTVTLRCDPISGHDNLYWYRRVMGKEIKFLLHFVKESKQDESGMPNNRFLAERTGGTYSTLKVQPAELEDSGVYFCASSAGRHTDTQYFGPGTRLTVL.